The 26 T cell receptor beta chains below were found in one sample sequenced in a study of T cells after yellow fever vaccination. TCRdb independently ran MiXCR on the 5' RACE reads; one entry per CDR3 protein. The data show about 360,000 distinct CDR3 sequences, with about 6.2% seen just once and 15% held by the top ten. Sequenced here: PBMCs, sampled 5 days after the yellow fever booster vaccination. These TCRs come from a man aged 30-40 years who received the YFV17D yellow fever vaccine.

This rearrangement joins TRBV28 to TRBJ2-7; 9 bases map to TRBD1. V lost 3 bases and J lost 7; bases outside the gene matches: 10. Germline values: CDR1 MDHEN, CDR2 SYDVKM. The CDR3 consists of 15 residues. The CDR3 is CASSFSGTGSSEQYF. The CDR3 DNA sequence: TGTGCCAGCAGTTTTTCCGGGACAGGGTCTTCGGAGCAGTACTTC.

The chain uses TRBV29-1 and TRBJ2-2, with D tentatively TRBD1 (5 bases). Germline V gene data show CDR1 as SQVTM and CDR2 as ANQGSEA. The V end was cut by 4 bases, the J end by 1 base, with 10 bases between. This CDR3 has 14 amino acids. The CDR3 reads CSVVVGLNTGELFF. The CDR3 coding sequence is TGCAGCGTTGTCGTGGGGCTGAACACCGGGGAGCTGTTTTTT.

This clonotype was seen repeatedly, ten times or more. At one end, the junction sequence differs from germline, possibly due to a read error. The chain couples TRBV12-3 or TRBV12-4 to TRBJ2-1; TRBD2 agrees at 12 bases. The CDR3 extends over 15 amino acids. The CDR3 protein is CASSLAGGPLSEQFF. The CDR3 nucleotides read TGTGCCAGCAGTCTAGCGGGAGGGCCGTTAAGTGAGCAGTTCTTC.

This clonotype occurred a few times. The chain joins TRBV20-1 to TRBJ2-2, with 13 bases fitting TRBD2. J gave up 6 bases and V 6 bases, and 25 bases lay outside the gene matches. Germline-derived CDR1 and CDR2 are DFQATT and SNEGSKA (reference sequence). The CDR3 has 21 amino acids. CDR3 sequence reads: CSAPRIGGSTSGRAVAGELFF. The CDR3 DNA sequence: TGCAGTGCCCCACGGATAGGGGGCTCAACTAGCGGGAGGGCGGTTGCCGGGGAGCTGTTTTTT.

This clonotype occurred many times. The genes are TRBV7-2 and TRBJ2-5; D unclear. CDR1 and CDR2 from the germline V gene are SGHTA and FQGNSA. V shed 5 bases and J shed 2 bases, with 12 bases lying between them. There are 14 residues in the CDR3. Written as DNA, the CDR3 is TGTGCCAGCAGCCTAGATTGGGCTCAAGAGACCCAGTACTTC. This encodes CASSLDWAQETQYF. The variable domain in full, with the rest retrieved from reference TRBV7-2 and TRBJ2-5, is GAGVSQSPSNKVTEKGKDVELRCDPISGHTALYWYRQSLGQGLEFLIYFQGNSAPDKSGLPSDRFSAERTGGSVSTLTIQRTQQEDSAVYLCASSLDWAQETQYFGPGTRLLVL.

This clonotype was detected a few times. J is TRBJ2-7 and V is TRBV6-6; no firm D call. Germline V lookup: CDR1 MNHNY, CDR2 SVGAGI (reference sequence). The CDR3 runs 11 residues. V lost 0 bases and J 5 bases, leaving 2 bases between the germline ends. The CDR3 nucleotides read TGTGCCAGCAGTTACTCGAACGAGCAGTACTTC. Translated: CASSYSNEQYF.

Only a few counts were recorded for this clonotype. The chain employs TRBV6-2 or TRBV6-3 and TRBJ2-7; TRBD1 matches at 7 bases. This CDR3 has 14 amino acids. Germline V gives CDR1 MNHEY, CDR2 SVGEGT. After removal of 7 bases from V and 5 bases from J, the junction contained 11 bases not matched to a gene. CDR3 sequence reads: CASTLTGSAHEQYF. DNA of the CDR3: TGTGCCAGCACCCTGACAGGGTCAGCCCACGAGCAGTACTTC.

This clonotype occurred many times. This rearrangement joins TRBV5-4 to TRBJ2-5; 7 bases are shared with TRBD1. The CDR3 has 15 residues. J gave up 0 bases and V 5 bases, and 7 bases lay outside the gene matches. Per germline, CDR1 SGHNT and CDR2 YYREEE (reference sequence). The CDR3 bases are TGTGCCAGCAGTTCCGGGACAGTGTACCAAGAGACCCAGTACTTC. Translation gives CASSSGTVYQETQYF.

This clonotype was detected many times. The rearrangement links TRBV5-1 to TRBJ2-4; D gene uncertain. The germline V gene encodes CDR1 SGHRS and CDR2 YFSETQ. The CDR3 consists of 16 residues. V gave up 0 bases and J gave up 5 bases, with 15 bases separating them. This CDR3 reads CASSLALDGQQNIQYF. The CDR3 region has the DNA TGCGCCAGCAGCTTGGCCTTGGATGGTCAGCAAAACATTCAGTACTTC.

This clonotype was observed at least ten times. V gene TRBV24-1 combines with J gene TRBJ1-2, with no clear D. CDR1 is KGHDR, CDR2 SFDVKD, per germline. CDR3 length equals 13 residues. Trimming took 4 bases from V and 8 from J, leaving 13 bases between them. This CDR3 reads CATSETMGYGYTF. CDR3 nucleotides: TGTGCCACCAGTGAGACCATGGGGTACGGCTACACCTTC.

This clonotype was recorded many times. CDR3 sequence reads: CASSATSGAYNEQFF. The CDR3 DNA is TGTGCCAGCAGCGCGACTAGCGGGGCTTACAATGAGCAGTTCTTC. The chain employs TRBV9 and TRBJ2-1, with 11 nucleotides matching TRBD2. The CDR3 contains 15 residues. Germline V gene lookup returns CDR1 SGDLS and CDR2 YYNGEE. V lost 3 bases and J lost 4; bases outside the gene matches: 3.

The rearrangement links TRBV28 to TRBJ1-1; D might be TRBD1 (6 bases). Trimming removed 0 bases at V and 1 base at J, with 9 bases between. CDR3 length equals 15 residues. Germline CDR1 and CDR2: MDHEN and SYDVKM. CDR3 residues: CASSLWGGSNTEAFF. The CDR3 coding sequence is TGTGCCAGCAGTTTATGGGGGGGCTCGAACACTGAAGCTTTCTTT.

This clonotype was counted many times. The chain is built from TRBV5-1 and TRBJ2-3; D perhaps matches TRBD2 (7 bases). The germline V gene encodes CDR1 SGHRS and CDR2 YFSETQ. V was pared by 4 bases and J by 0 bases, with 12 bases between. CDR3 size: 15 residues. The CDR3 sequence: CASSLRGASTDTQYF. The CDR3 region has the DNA TGCGCCAGCAGCCTTCGGGGGGCTAGCACAGATACGCAGTATTTT. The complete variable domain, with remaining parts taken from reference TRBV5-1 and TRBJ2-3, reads KAGVTQTPRYLIKTRGQQVTLSCSPISGHRSVSWYQQTPGQGLQFLFEYFSETQRNKGNFPGRFSGRQFSNSRSEMNVSTLELGDSALYLCASSLRGASTDTQYFGPGTRLTVL.

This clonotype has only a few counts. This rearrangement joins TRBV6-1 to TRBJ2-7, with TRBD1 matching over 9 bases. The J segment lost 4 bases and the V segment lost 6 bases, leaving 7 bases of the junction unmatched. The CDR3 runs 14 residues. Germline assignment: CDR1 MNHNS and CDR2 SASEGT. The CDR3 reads CASSHDRGNYEQYF. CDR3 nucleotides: TGTGCCAGCAGCCACGACAGGGGGAATTACGAGCAGTACTTC.

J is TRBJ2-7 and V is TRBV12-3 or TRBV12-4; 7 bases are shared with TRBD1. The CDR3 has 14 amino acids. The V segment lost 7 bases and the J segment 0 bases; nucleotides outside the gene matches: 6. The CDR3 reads CASKGDRNSYEQYF. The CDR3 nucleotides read TGTGCCAGCAAGGGGGACAGAAACTCCTACGAGCAGTACTTC.

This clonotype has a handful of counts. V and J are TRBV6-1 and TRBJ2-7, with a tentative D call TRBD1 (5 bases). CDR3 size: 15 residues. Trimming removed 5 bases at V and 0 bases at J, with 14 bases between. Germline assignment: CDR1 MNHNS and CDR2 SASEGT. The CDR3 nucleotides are TGTGCCAGCAGTACCAAGACAGTGAGCTCCTACGAGCAGTACTTC. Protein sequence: CASSTKTVSSYEQYF.

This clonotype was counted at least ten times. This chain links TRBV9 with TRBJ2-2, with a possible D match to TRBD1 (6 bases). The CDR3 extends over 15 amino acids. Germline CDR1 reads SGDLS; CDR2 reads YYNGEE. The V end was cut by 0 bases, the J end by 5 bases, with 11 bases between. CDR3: CASSVAPTGTGELFF. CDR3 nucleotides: TGTGCCAGCAGCGTAGCCCCAACAGGGACCGGGGAGCTGTTTTTT.

The CDR3 is CASSVLHGNTIYF. The CDR3 bases are TGTGCCAGCAGTGTACTACATGGAAACACCATATATTTT. The chain links TRBV6-4 to TRBJ1-3; no clear D gene. Deletions cut 4 bases from V and 3 bases from J, with 7 bases between. The CDR3 spans 13 residues. Germline values: CDR1 MRHNA, CDR2 SNTAGT.

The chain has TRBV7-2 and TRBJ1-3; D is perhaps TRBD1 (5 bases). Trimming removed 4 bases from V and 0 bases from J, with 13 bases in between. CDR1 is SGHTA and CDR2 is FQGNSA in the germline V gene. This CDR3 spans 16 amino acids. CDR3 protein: CASSSGRVNSGNTIYF. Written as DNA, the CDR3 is TGTGCCAGCAGCTCAGGCAGGGTAAACTCTGGAAACACCATATATTTT.

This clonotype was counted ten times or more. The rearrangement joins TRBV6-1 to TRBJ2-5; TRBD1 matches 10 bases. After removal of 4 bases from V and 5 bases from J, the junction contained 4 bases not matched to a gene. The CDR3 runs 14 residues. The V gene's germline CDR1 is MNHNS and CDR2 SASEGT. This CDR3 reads CASSGDRGGETQYF. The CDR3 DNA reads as TGTGCCAGCAGTGGGGACAGGGGTGGGGAGACCCAGTACTTC.

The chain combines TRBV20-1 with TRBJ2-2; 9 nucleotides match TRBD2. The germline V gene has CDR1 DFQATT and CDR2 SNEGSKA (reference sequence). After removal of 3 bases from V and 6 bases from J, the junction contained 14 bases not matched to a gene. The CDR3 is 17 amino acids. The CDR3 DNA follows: TGCAGTGCTAGTCGGACAGTGAGACTAGCGGCGCCCGGGGAGCTGTTTTTT. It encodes CSASRTVRLAAPGELFF.

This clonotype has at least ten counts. In DNA, the CDR3 is TGTGCCAGCAGCTTGGAATCACAGGGGCATGGCTACACCTTC. This translates into CASSLESQGHGYTF. The genes are TRBV5-5 and TRBJ1-2, with 7 bases aligning to TRBD1. Per the germline V gene, CDR1 is SGHKS and CDR2 is YYEKEE (reference sequence). This CDR3 is 14 amino acids long. Germline trimming cut 0 bases from V and 6 bases from J; bases unmatched to any gene: 5.

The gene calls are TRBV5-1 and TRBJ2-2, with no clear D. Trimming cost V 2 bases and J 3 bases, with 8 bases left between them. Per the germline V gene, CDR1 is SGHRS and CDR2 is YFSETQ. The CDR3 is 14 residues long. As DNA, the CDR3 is TGCGCCAGCAGCTTCGTTCCGGACACCGGGGAGCTGTTTTTT. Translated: CASSFVPDTGELFF.

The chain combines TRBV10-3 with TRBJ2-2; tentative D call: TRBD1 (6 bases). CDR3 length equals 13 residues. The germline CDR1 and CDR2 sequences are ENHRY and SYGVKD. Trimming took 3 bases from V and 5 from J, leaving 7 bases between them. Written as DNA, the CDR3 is TGTGCCATCAGTGACAGGGGTACCGGGGAGCTGTTTTTT. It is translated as CAISDRGTGELFF.

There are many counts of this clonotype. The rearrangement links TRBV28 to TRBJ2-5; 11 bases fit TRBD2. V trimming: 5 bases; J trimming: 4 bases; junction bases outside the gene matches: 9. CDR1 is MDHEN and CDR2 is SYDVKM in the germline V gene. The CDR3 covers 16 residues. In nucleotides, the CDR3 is TGTGCCAGCAGTGCCACCGGGACTAGCGGTAGAGAGACCCAGTACTTC. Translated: CASSATGTSGRETQYF.

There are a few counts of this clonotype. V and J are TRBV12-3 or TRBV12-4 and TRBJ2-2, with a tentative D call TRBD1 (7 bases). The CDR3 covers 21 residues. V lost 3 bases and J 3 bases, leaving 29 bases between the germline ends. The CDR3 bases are TGTGCCAGCAGTTTTCTGGTGGAGGGGGCGCGGTCTAAGCTTGACACCGGGGAGCTGTTTTTT. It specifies CASSFLVEGARSKLDTGELFF.